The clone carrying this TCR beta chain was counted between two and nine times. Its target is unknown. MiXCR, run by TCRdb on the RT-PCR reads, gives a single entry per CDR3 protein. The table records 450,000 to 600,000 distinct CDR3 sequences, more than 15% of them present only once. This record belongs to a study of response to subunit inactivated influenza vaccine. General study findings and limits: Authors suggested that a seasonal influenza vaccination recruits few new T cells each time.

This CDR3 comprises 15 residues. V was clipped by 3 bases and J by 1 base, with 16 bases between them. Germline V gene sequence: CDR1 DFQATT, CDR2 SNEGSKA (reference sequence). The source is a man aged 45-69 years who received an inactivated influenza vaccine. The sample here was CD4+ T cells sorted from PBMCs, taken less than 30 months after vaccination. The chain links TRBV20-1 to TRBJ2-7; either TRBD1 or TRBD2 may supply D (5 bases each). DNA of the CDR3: TGCAGTGCTAGGCCCCCCGGGACCGATTCCTACGAGCAGTACTTC. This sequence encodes CSARPPGTDSYEQYF.